Below are 21 T cell receptor beta chains sequenced from a single sample in a study of cytomegalovirus exposure and HLA in healthy donors. Sequenced by immunoSEQ multiplex PCR; TCRdb stores in-frame clones only, minus some. The table shows roughly 150,000 clones, with around 96% occurring only once. Sequencing was carried out using PBMCs. The receptors were sampled from a woman under 30 in good health and CMV-seronegative.

The chain couples TRBV18 to TRBJ2-7; 7 nucleotides line up with TRBD2. Germline CDR1 is KGHSH and CDR2 is LQKENI. CDR3 length: 15 amino acids. Trimming removed 3 bases from V and 1 base from J; junction bases left unmatched: 6. The CDR3 coding sequence is TGTGCCAGCTCACCGAAATTAGCGGGTTCCTACGAGCAGTACTTC. Residues: CASSPKLAGSYEQYF.

Here the CDR3 DNA reads TGTGCCAGCAGCCAGCCCGGGAGGCCTACGACCCAGTACTTC. Translating it yields CASSQPGRPTTQYF. The V call is TRBV14, the J call TRBJ2-5; 7 bases line up with TRBD2. V shed 3 bases, J shed 7 bases, and the junction held 8 bases outside the gene matches. Germline CDR1 SGHDN, CDR2 FVKESK. This CDR3 comprises 14 residues.

This clone was observed a single time. The chain employs TRBV13 and TRBJ2-3; 10 bases agree with TRBD2. V lost 5 bases to trimming and J lost 0 bases; unmatched junction nucleotides: 17. The germline V gene encodes CDR1 PRHDT and CDR2 FYEKMQ (reference sequence). This CDR3 has 20 residues. The CDR3 sequence: CASSKEGRLAGGLSTDTQYF. In nucleotides, the CDR3 is TGTGCCAGCAGCAAGGAAGGGAGATTAGCGGGGGGACTAAGCACAGATACGCAGTATTTT.

This clone was counted a single time. This sequence joins TRBV6-1 and TRBJ1-2; 8 positions match TRBD1. This CDR3 region has 14 residues. Germline CDR1 is MNHNS and CDR2 is SASEGT. After removal of 6 bases from V and 1 base from J, the junction contained 4 bases not matched to a gene. CDR3 in DNA: TGTGCCAGCAGCCAGACAGGGGTTAACTATGGCTACACCTTC. This sequence encodes CASSQTGVNYGYTF.

The chain has TRBV4-2 and TRBJ1-1; D might be TRBD1 (6 bases). CDR3 length equals 16 residues. The ends were cut back, 2 bases at V and 5 bases at J, with 18 bases in the middle. Looked up from germline, CDR1 is LGHNA and CDR2 is YNFKEQ. Written as DNA, the CDR3 is TGTGCCAGCAGCCAACCCTTCCAAGGGGGTGTTACTGAAGCTTTCTTT. Protein: CASSQPFQGGVTEAFF.

The rearrangement uses TRBV10-3 and TRBJ1-2; D possibly corresponds to TRBD1 (6 bases). Trimming shortened V by 4 bases and J by 7 bases, and 7 bases separated the two germline ends. This CDR3 is 11 amino acids long. Per germline, CDR1 ENHRY and CDR2 SYGVKD. CDR3 coding DNA: TGTGCCATCAGTGCAGGGGCTGGCTACACCTTC. It is translated as CAISAGAGYTF.

The V call is TRBV25-1, the J call TRBJ2-7; 7 bases are shared with TRBD1. Germline-derived CDR1 and CDR2 are MGHDK and SYGVNS. J gave up 0 bases and V 6 bases, and 8 bases lay outside the gene matches. The CDR3 runs to 15 residues. The CDR3 sequence is CASSSTDRSSYEQYF. The CDR3 bases are TGTGCCAGCAGCTCCACGGACAGGAGCTCCTACGAGCAGTACTTC.

Details on this clone: The sample holds other DNA sequences that translate to the same CDR3. V is TRBV5-1 and J is TRBJ1-3; 7 bases match TRBD1. Germline assignment: CDR1 SGHRS and CDR2 YFSETQ. This CDR3 region has 14 residues. V shed 4 bases, J shed 2 bases, and the junction held 3 bases outside the gene matches. The CDR3 here is CASSPGQPGNTIYF. The CDR3 DNA is TGCGCCAGCAGCCCGGGACAGCCTGGAAACACCATATATTTT.

This clone occurred once. The chain couples TRBV9 to TRBJ1-6; maybe TRBD1 (6 bases). The CDR3 contains 15 residues. With 0 bases removed from V and 8 bases from J, the gap between germline ends came to 12 bases. CDR1 is SGDLS and CDR2 is YYNGEE in the germline V gene. CDR3 in amino acids: CASSVDGQPDSPLHF. The CDR3 region has the DNA TGTGCCAGCAGCGTAGACGGACAGCCAGATTCACCCCTCCACTTT. The entire variable domain, with the rest obtained from reference TRBV9 and TRBJ1-6, is as follows: DSGVTQTPKHLITATGQRVTLRCSPRSGDLSVYWYQQSLDQGLQFLIQYYNGEERAKGNILERFSAQQFPDLHSELNLSSLELGDSALYFCASSVDGQPDSPLHFGNGTRLTVT.

A remark on this clone: An end of the junction differs from the germline gene, which may be a read error. The V and J genes are TRBV19 and TRBJ2-1, with 9 bases aligning to TRBD2. The CDR3 loop spans 15 amino acids. Germline V gene data show CDR1 as LNHDA and CDR2 as SQIVND (reference sequence). The CDR3 loop is CASSIAGVRGNEQFF. In DNA form, the CDR3 reads TGTGCCAGTAGCATAGCGGGGGTGAGAGGCAATGAGCAGTTCTTC.

DNA for the CDR3: TGTGCCAGCAGCCCCGGGCGGGCTGAGCAGTTCTTC. It codes for CASSPGRAEQFF. V and J are TRBV11-3 and TRBJ2-1; a weak D match, TRBD2 (5 bases). From germline, CDR1 is SGHNT and CDR2 YENEEA. The CDR3 is made up of 12 amino acids. V dropped 5 bases and J dropped 9 bases, with 11 bases sitting between them.

This rearrangement joins TRBV13 to TRBJ2-7; 10 nucleotides agree with TRBD1. V was clipped by 4 bases and J by 2 bases; unmatched bases: 2. The CDR3 length is 14 residues. The germline gives CDR1 PRHDT, CDR2 FYEKMQ (reference sequence). CDR3 nucleotide sequence: TGTGCCAGCAGCTCCGGGACAGGGGCCTACGAGCAGTACTTC. Amino acids: CASSSGTGAYEQYF.

The CDR3 nucleotides read TGTGCCAGTAGCCTTAACAGGGGCACTGAAGCTTTCTTT. Protein sequence: CASSLNRGTEAFF. The chain carries TRBV19 and TRBJ1-1; 7 bases map to TRBD1. Looked up from germline, CDR1 is LNHDA and CDR2 is SQIVND (reference sequence). The CDR3 runs to 13 residues. The J segment lost 4 bases and the V segment lost 6 bases, leaving 5 bases of the junction unmatched.

The chain carries TRBV19 and TRBJ2-1, with TRBD2 identical over 9 bases. Germline V gene data show CDR1 as LNHDA and CDR2 as SQIVND (reference sequence). The CDR3 is made up of 15 amino acids. V lost 5 bases to trimming and J lost 6 bases; unmatched junction nucleotides: 8. CDR3 nucleotides: TGTGCCAGTAGTCTAGGCTCAGCGGGGGGCAATGAGCAGTTCTTC. Translation gives CASSLGSAGGNEQFF.

In this sample, this clone turned up once. This rearrangement joins TRBV11-1 to TRBJ2-5; 7 bases match TRBD1. CDR1 and CDR2 (germline): SGHAT, FQDESV (reference sequence). This CDR3 is 14 amino acids long. With 5 bases clipped from V and 7 bases from J, the junction kept 10 bases outside the gene matches. The CDR3 sequence: CASSPQGPGATQYF. In DNA form, the CDR3 reads TGTGCCAGCAGCCCACAGGGGCCCGGCGCGACCCAGTACTTC. Drawing the rest from reference TRBV11-1 and TRBJ2-5, the complete variable domain is EAEVAQSPRYKITEKSQAVAFWCDPISGHATLYWYRQILGQGPELLVQFQDESVVDDSQLPKDRFSAERLKGVDSTLKIQPAELGDSAMYLCASSPQGPGATQYFGPGTRLLVL.

The rearrangement links TRBV7-9 to TRBJ1-6, with unresolved D. The V end lost 6 bases, the J end lost 0 bases, and 9 bases lay between the germline ends. The CDR3 length is 15 residues. The germline V gene has CDR1 SEHNR and CDR2 FQNEAQ (reference sequence). CDR3 sequence: CASRGGSSYNSPLHF. CDR3 DNA: TGTGCCAGCAGGGGTGGGAGCTCCTATAATTCACCCCTCCACTTT.

This chain links TRBV21-1 with TRBJ1-2; no DNA check was done on the table's D call, TRBD1. TRBV21-1 is a pseudogene. This CDR3 region has 15 residues. DNA for the CDR3: TGTGCCAGCAGCCCCCGGGACAGGGGTTGGGATGGCTACACCTTC. Amino acid sequence: CASSPRDRGWDGYTF.

This chain connects TRBV13 to TRBJ2-3; TRBD2 matches 10 bases. Trimming cost V 3 bases and J 0 bases; bases outside gene matches: 3. The V gene's germline CDR1 is PRHDT and CDR2 FYEKMQ (reference sequence). The CDR3 covers 16 residues. The CDR3 bases are TGTGCCAGCAGCTTGGTGACTAGCGGGAGCACAGATACGCAGTATTTT. Translation: CASSLVTSGSTDTQYF.

The chain links TRBV20-1 to TRBJ1-1; D is possibly TRBD1 (6 bases). The CDR3 runs 11 residues. From germline, CDR1 is DFQATT and CDR2 SNEGSKA (reference sequence). With 4 bases removed from V and 4 bases from J, the gap between germline ends came to 7 bases. The chain's CDR3 is CSAKGVTEAFF. DNA of the CDR3: TGCAGTGCTAAGGGGGTCACTGAAGCTTTCTTT.

As to this clone: Sequence at one end of the junction differs from germline and may be a read error. This chain links TRBV18 with TRBJ1-1; D ambiguous. This CDR3 has 13 residues. The germline V gene has CDR1 KGHSH and CDR2 LQKENI. In DNA form, the CDR3 reads TGTGCCAGCTTACCACCCGCGGGGACTGAAGCTTTCTTT. Translating gives CASLPPAGTEAFF.

The chain employs TRBV2 and TRBJ2-7, with a tentative D call TRBD1 (6 bases). The length of the CDR3 is 14 residues. V was shortened by 10 bases and J by 1 base, with 17 bases between the two germline ends. Germline CDR1 is SNHLY and CDR2 is FYNNEI. CDR3 sequence: CAILRAGDSYEQYF. The CDR3 coding sequence is TGTGCCATCCTCCGGGCAGGGGATTCCTACGAGCAGTACTTC.